This T cell receptor beta chain was identified in a study of cytomegalovirus exposure and HLA in healthy donors. This CDR3 comprises 15 residues. Germline V gene sequence: CDR1 MDHEN, CDR2 SYDVKM. A multiplex PCR was run with 60 Vbeta primers and 13 Jbeta primers. Libraries were prepared by immunoSEQ multiplex PCR; TCRdb keeps only in-frame clonotypes and omits some of them. The sample shows over 130,000 clones, 70% to 85% of them seen only once. The TCR was taken from a man aged 35 to 55 in good health and CMV-seronegative. Sequences were obtained from PBMCs. The gene calls are TRBV28 and TRBJ2-5; the match to TRBD1 covers 8 bases. The better agreement between TRBJ2-7 and the DNA end casts doubt on the J call. The CDR3 DNA is TGTGCCAGCAGCCCTACCGGGACAGGAGGCTACGAGCAGTACTTC. Its protein product is CASSPTGTGGYEQYF.